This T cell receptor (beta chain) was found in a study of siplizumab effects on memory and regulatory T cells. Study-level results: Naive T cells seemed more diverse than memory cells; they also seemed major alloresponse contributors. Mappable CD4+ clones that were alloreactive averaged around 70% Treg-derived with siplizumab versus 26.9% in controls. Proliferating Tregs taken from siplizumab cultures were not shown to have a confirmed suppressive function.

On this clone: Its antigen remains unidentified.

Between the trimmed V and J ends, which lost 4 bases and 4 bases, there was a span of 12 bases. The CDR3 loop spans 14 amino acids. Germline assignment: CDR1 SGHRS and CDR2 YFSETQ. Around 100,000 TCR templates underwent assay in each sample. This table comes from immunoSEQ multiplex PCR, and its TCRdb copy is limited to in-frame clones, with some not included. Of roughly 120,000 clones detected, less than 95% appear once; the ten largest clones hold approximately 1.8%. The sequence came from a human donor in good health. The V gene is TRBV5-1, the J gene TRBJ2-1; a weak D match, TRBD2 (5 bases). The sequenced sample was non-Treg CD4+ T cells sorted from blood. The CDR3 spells CASSPMTGYNEQFF. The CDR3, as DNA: TGCGCCAGCAGCCCGATGACGGGATACAATGAGCAGTTCTTC.